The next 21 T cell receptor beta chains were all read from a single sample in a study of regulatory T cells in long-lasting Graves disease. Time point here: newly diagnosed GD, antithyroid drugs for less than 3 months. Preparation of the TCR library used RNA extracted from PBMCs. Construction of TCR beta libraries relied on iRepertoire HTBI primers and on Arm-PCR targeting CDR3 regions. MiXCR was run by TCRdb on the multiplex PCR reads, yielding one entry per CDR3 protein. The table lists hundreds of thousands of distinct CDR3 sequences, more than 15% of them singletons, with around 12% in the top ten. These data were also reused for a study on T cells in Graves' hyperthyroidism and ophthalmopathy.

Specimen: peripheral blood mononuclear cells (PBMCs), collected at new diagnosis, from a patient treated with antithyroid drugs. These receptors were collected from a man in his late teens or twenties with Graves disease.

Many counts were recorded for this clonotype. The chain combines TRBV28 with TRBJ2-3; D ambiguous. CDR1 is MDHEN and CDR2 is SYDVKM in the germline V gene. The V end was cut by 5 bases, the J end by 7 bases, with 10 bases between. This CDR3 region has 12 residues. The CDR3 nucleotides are TGTGCCAGCAGTACGTTGGGGTATACGCAGTATTTT. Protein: CASSTLGYTQYF.

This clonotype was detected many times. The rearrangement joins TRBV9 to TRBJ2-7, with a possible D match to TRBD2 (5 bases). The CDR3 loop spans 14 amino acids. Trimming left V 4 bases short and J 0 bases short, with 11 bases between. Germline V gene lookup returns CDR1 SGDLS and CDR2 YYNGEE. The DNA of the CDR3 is TGTGCCAGCAGCCCTACGGACTTCTCCTACGAGCAGTACTTC. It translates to CASSPTDFSYEQYF.

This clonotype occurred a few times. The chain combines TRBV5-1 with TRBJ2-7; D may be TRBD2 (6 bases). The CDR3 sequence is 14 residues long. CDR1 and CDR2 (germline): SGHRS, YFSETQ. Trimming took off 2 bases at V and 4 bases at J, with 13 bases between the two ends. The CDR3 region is CASSFTSRVYEQYF. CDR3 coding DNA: TGCGCCAGCAGCTTCACTAGCAGAGTGTACGAGCAGTACTTC.

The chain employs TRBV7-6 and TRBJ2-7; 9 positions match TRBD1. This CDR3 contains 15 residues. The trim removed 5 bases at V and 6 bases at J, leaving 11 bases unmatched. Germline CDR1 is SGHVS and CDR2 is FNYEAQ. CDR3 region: CASSPSTGTGSEQYF. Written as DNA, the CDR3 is TGTGCCAGCAGCCCGTCCACGGGGACAGGGTCCGAGCAGTACTTC. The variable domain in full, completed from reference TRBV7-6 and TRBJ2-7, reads GAGVSQSPRYKVTKRGQDVALRCDPISGHVSLYWYRQALGQGPEFLTYFNYEAQQDKSGLPNDRFSAERPEGSISTLTIQRTEQRDSAMYRCASSPSTGTGSEQYFGPGTRLTVT.

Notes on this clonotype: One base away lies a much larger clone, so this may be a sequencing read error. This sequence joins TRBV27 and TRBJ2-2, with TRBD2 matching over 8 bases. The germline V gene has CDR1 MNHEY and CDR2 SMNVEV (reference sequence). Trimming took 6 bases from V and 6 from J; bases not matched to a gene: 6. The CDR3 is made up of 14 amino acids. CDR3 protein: CASRQDGRAGELFF. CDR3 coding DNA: TGTGCCAGCAGACAGGACGGGAGGGCCGGGGAGCTGTTTTTT.

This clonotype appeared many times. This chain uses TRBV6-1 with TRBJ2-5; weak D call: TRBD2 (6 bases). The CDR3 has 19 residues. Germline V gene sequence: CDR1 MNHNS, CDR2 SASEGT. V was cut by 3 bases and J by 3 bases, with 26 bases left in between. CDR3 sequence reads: CASSEEALRIADRKETQYF. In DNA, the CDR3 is TGTGCCAGCAGTGAGGAGGCGTTGAGGATAGCGGATAGGAAAGAGACCCAGTACTTC.

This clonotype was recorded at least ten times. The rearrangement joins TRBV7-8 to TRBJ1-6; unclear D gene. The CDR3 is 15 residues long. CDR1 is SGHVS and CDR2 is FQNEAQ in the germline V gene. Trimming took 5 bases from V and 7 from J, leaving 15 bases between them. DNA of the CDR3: TGTGCCAGCAGCCCTGAGGGCAGAGGGAATTCACCCCTCCACTTT. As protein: CASSPEGRGNSPLHF. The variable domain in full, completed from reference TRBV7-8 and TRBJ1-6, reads GAGVSQSPRYKVAKRGQDVALRCDPISGHVSLFWYQQALGQGPEFLTYFQNEAQLDKSGLPSDRFFAERPEGSVSTLKIQRTQQEDSAVYLCASSPEGRGNSPLHFGNGTRLTVT.

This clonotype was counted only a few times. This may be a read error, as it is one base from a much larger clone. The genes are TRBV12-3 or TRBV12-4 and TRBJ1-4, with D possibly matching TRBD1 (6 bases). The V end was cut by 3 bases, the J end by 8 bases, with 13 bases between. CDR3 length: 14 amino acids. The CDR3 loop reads CASSLGSRGEKLFF. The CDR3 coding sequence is TGTGCCAGCAGTTTGGGCAGTAGGGGGGAAAAACTGTTTTTT.

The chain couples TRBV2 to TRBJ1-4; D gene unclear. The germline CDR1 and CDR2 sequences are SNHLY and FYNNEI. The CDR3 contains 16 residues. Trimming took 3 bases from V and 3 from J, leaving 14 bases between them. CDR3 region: CASSDWLIDSNEKLFF. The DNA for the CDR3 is TGTGCCAGCAGTGATTGGCTAATCGACTCTAATGAAAAACTGTTTTTT.

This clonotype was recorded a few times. DNA of the CDR3: TGTGCCAGCTCACCACGTCGACTAGCGGGAATGGATGAGCAGTTCTTC. This codes for CASSPRRLAGMDEQFF. The V call is TRBV18, the J call TRBJ2-1; 11 bases are a match to TRBD2. V was pared by 1 base and J by 8 bases, with 7 bases of the junction left unmatched. Germline V gene sequence: CDR1 KGHSH, CDR2 LQKENI. The CDR3 has 16 residues.

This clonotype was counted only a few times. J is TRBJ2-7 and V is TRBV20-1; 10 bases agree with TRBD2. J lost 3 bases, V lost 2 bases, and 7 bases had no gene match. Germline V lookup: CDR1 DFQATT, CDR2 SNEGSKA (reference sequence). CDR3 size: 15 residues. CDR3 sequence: CSARLLAGANYEQYF. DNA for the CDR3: TGCAGTGCTAGACTTCTAGCGGGGGCCAACTACGAGCAGTACTTC.

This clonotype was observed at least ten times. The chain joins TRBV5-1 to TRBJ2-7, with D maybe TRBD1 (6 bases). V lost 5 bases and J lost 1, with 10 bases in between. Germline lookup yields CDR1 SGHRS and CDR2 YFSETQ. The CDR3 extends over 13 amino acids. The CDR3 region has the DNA TGCGCCAGCAGTAGGGACACGTCCTACGAGCAGTACTTC. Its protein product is CASSRDTSYEQYF. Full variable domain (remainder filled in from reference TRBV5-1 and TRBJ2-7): KAGVTQTPRYLIKTRGQQVTLSCSPISGHRSVSWYQQTPGQGLQFLFEYFSETQRNKGNFPGRFSGRQFSNSRSEMNVSTLELGDSALYLCASSRDTSYEQYFGPGTRLTVT.

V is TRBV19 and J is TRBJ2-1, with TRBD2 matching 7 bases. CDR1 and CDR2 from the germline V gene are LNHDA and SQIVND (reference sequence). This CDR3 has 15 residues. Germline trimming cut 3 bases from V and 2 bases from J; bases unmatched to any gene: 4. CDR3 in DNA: TGTGCCAGTAGTATGGGAGCGGGGCCCTACAATGAGCAGTTCTTC. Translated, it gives CASSMGAGPYNEQFF.

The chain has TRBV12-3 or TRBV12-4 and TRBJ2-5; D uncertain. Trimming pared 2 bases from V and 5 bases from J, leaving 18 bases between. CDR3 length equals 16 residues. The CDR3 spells CASSLSASILEETQYF. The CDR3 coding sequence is TGTGCCAGCAGTTTATCGGCCTCAATCCTTGAGGAGACCCAGTACTTC.

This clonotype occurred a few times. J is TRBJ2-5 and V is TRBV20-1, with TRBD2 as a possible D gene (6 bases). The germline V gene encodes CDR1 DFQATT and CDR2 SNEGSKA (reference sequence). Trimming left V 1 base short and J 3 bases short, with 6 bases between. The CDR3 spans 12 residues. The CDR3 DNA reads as TGCAGTGCTAGAGCGGGAGAAGAGACCCAGTACTTC. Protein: CSARAGEETQYF.

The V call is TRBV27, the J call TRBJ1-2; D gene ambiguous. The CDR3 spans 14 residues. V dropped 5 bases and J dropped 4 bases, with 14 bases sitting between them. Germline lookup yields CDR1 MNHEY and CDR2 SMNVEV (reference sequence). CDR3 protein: CASSPFGDLYGYTF. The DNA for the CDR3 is TGTGCCAGCAGTCCATTCGGAGACCTCTATGGCTACACCTTC.

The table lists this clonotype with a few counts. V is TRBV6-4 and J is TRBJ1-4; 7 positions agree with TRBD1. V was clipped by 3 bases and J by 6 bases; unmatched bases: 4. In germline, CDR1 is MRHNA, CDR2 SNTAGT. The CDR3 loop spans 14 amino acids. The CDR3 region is CASSDTGVYEKLFF. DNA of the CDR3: TGTGCCAGCAGTGATACAGGGGTGTATGAAAAACTGTTTTTT.

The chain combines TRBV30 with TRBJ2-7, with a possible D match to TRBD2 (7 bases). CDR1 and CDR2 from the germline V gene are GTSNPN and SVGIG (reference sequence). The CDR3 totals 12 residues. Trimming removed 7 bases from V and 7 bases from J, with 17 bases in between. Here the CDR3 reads CASNRGAREQYF. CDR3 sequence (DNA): TGTGCCTCAAACCGGGGGGCGAGGGAGCAGTACTTC. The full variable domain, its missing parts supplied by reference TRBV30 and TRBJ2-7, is SQTIHQWPATLVQPVGSPLSLECTVEGTSNPNLYWYRQAAGRGLQLLFYSVGIGQISSEVPQNLSASRPQDRQFILSSKKLLLSDSGFYLCASNRGAREQYFGPGTRLTVT.

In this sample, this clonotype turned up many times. The CDR3: CAWKRWETDTQYF. The CDR3 nucleotides are TGTGCCTGGAAAAGGTGGGAGACAGATACGCAGTATTTT. The V gene is TRBV30, the J gene TRBJ2-3; D is perhaps TRBD2 (5 bases). In germline, CDR1 is GTSNPN, CDR2 SVGIG (reference sequence). V lost 4 bases and J 3 bases, leaving 11 bases between the germline ends. The CDR3 sequence is 13 residues long.

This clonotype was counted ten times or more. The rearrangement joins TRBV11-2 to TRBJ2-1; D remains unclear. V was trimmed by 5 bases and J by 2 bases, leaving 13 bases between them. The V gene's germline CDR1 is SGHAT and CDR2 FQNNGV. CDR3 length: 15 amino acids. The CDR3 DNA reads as TGTGCCAGCAGCGCGCCGCTGGCCGCCTACAATGAGCAGTTCTTC. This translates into CASSAPLAAYNEQFF.

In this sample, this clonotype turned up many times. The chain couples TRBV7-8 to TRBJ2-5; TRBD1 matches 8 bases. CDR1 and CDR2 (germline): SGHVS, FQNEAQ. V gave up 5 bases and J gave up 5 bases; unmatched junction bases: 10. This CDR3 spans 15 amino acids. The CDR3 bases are TGTGCCAGCAGCATTAGTCCAGGGGGCGATGAGACCCAGTACTTC. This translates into CASSISPGGDETQYF.